The present TCR beta chain was sequenced within a study of T-cell memory formation after mild COVID-19. About the research overall: The two donors had largely donor-specific TCR clusters.

The V gene's germline CDR1 is SGHRS and CDR2 YFSETQ. The CDR3 extends over 15 amino acids. V lost 4 bases and J 6 bases, leaving 18 bases between the germline ends. This clonotype was seen more than once but under ten times. The antigen is not known. TCRdb re-called the 5' RACE reads through MiXCR, storing one row per CDR3 protein. In the table there are just over 350,000 distinct CDR3 sequences, under 15% of which are singletons. Study-wide results and caveats: Pre-infection memory harbored some responding clones, suggesting cross-reactive memory joined.

This clonotype originated in a man younger than 35 who had mild COVID-19 (a few samples of this study predate the infection). Cell type and time point are not known. The sample consisted of PBMCs or a T cell subset sorted from them (not recorded which). The rearrangement joins TRBV5-1 to TRBJ2-3; D is ambiguous. This chain's CDR3 is CASSQAIRTEDTQYF. For the CDR3, the DNA is TGCGCCAGCAGCCAAGCTATCAGGACGGAGGATACGCAGTATTTT.